This T cell receptor (beta chain) is from a study of T cell responses to AZD1222 COVID-19 vaccine (dated by TCRdb to the early 2020s). Looking at the study overall: A total of about 250 trial participants underwent TCR sequencing, of whom approximately 200 had received two doses of AZD1222 and roughly 26 had received two doses of the MenACWY control vaccine. Trial participants were enrolled into age subgroups of 18-55, 56-69 and 70-plus years, which contained around 140, 26 and 57 TCR-sequenced participants, respectively.

The CDR3 regions of human TCRbeta chains were analyzed by immunosequencing. In the authors' own workflow: TCRs in the repertoires were compared against a reference library of SARS-CoV-2-specific TCRs that had been generated with the MIRA antigen-specificity platform. Breadth meant the fraction of unique TCRs that were SARS-CoV-2-associated, whereas depth meant the fraction of total T cells that were SARS-CoV-2-associated. Using the MIRA data, each spike-specific TCR was assigned both to the spike region to which the TCR was reactive and to a CD4 or CD8 class. Log10-transformed breadth and depth values were compared by one-way ANOVA with Sidak's multiple comparisons tests. The source is immuneACCESS, and TCRdb retained only in-frame sequences with V and J called. Part of the clones is not carried over; for the studies checked, unresolved V genes explain less than half of this, and the remainder is unexplained. The DNA was the basis for D and trimming; V, J and clone size are from that table. The sample table shows some 280,000 clones, and 90% to 95% are seen once. Around 0.6% of the sample goes to the ten largest clones.

About this clone itself: No antigen is known for it. Base qualities were left out, and no much larger clone turns up one base away.

The time point label on this specimen signifies: about 28 days (+/-7) after the second vaccine dose. AZD1222 recipients given second doses at about 4 weeks or at about 12 weeks were pooled, since spike-specific TCR depth and breadth were not found to differ between the two schedules. Samples from vaccinated people were obtained from the UK trials COV001 and COV002, which included a single-blind randomized controlled phase 2/3 trial of AZD1222 (ChAdOx1 nCoV-19) in healthy adults. For TCRbeta chain sequencing, PBMC samples from trial participants were taken at day 0 and at day 28 after the second dose. Broader findings and caveats from the paper: The vaccine-associated CD4 TCRs covered the entire spike protein, and the dominant responses fell in regions 160-218 and 743-854. The 56-69-year group was small, and its depth increase did not reach significance, likely because of low power. Reportedly, almost half of the unique spike-specific TCRs recognized epitopes lying outside the regions that are mutated in the B.1.351 and B.1.1.7 variants. Because no day 14 peak-response samples were available, repertoires were characterized only after the peak T cell response. Only five or six AZD1222 recipients were SARS-CoV-2 seropositive at baseline, limiting conclusions about previously exposed vaccinees. After two AZD1222 doses, both the breadth and the depth of spike-specific TCRs were significantly higher than at day 0 and than in MenACWY recipients. Participants were mostly white British and included more females than males, and it was suggested by the authors that clonal diversity may have been underestimated.

The TCR was taken from an adult who received the AZD1222 COVID-19 vaccine. Sequencing used peripheral blood, obtained 28 days after the second AZD1222 dose.

The DNA is TGTGCCAGCAGTCCCCGGGACCGGAGGGTACAAGAGACCCAGTACTTC. The encoded protein is CASSPRDRRVQETQYF. The chain is assembled from TRBV27 and TRBJ2-5; TRBD2 is a weak D gene call, 6 bases matching. V was cut back by 5 bases and J by 2 bases, leaving a gap of 18 bases between them. According to the germline V gene (reference sequence), CDR1 reads MNHEY and CDR2 reads SMNVEV. The CDR3 runs 16 amino acids, cysteine and phenylalanine included. Only the CDR3 DNA stays, 48 bases, in frame from base 1.